This T cell receptor (beta chain) appears in the sequencing data of a study of response to subunit inactivated influenza vaccine. Using its own MiXCR run on the RT-PCR reads, TCRdb lists one record per CDR3 protein. The sample yields 710,000 or so distinct CDR3 sequences, roughly 14% seen once. Findings and limits, study-wide: It was the authors' suggestion that each seasonal influenza vaccination recruits few new T cells.

As for this clonotype: What it binds is not known.

The trim removed 2 bases at V and 4 bases at J, leaving 11 bases unmatched. Germline loops: CDR1 SGHAT, CDR2 FQNNGV. This CDR3 comprises 18 residues. Sequencing used PBMCs from blood, obtained about 12 days after vaccination. This chain links TRBV11-2 with TRBJ2-7; 13 positions match TRBD2. This TCR was sampled from a man between 45 and 60 years old who received an inactivated influenza vaccine. CDR3 protein: CASSLQIGTSGTVYEQYF. For the CDR3, the DNA is TGTGCCAGCAGCTTACAGATCGGGACTAGCGGGACGGTATACGAGCAGTACTTC.